One sample yielded the 32 T cell receptor beta chains listed below, sequenced in a study of cytomegalovirus exposure and HLA in healthy donors. PCR used 60 Vbeta primers and 13 Jbeta primers. The data were produced by immunoSEQ multiplex PCR, yet TCRdb's version contains in-frame clones alone and is incomplete. Of 50,000 to 65,000 clones listed, 55% to 80% are singletons. The sequencing sample was made of PBMCs. All receptors derive from a woman in her forties or fifties in good health and CMV-seropositive.

The chain uses TRBV7-9 and TRBJ1-1; weak D call: TRBD1 (5 bases). V lost 7 bases and J 0 bases, leaving 15 bases between the germline ends. Per the germline V gene, CDR1 is SEHNR and CDR2 is FQNEAQ (reference sequence). The CDR3 sequence is 15 residues long. The CDR3 nucleotides read TGTGCCAGCAAGTTGGGGGGAGGTATGAACACTGAAGCTTTCTTT. Translated: CASKLGGGMNTEAFF.

This clone was observed a handful of times. This chain connects TRBV7-2 to TRBJ2-6; D is uncertain. The CDR3 is made up of 15 amino acids. The germline V gene has CDR1 SGHTA and CDR2 FQGNSA. Trimming shortened V by 6 bases and J by 3 bases, and 12 bases separated the two germline ends. CDR3 sequence (DNA): TGTGCCAGCAGAGATAATCGCGGTGGGGCCAACGTCCTGACTTTC. Its translation is CASRDNRGGANVLTF.

V and J are TRBV28 and TRBJ1-3; a weak D match, TRBD1 (5 bases). In germline, CDR1 is MDHEN, CDR2 SYDVKM. This CDR3 spans 15 amino acids. Trimming stripped 5 bases from V and 0 bases from J, with 11 bases between. The CDR3 is CASSTTGNSGNTIYF. As DNA, the CDR3 is TGTGCCAGCAGTACCACAGGAAACTCTGGAAACACCATATATTTT.

The rearrangement uses TRBV5-4 and TRBJ2-7; 12 bases line up with TRBD2. CDR1 and CDR2 from the germline V gene are SGHNT and YYREEE (reference sequence). CDR3 size: 15 residues. After removal of 0 bases from V and 3 bases from J, the junction contained 1 base not matched to a gene. CDR3 sequence (DNA): TGTGCCAGCAGCTTGGGGACTAGCGGGAACTACGAGCAGTACTTC. Its protein product is CASSLGTSGNYEQYF.

The genes are TRBV6-5 and TRBJ2-5; the match to TRBD2 covers 7 bases. The ends lost 5 bases at V and 7 bases at J; junction bases unmatched: 7. Germline assignment: CDR1 MNHEY and CDR2 SVGAGI. The CDR3 runs 13 residues. The CDR3 is CASSPTREGTQYF. The CDR3 DNA sequence: TGTGCCAGCAGTCCTACAAGGGAGGGGACCCAGTACTTC.

DNA of the CDR3: TGTGCCAGCAGCGTTACCGTAGCAATGAGACCAGAACAAGAGACCCAGTACTTC. Translation gives CASSVTVAMRPEQETQYF. The chain has TRBV9 and TRBJ2-5; no definite D call. With 2 bases removed from V and 2 bases from J, the gap between germline ends came to 22 bases. CDR1 SGDLS and CDR2 YYNGEE come from the germline V gene. The CDR3 is 18 amino acids.

This clone was recorded only once. The J gene is TRBJ1-5, the V gene TRBV27; D remains ambiguous. Germline V gene sequence: CDR1 MNHEY, CDR2 SMNVEV (reference sequence). This CDR3 contains 12 residues. V was cut by 5 bases and J by 6 bases, with 8 bases left in between. Here the CDR3 DNA reads TGTGCCAGCAGTGCCTCACTTCAGCCCCAGCATTTT. Translation: CASSASLQPQHF.

This chain's CDR3 is CASSQGRVATSGDYEQYF. The CDR3 bases are TGCGCCAGCAGCCAAGGGAGGGTCGCGACTAGCGGAGACTACGAGCAGTACTTC. This rearrangement joins TRBV4-1 to TRBJ2-7, with 9 positions matching TRBD2. The V segment lost 1 base and the J segment 3 bases; nucleotides outside the gene matches: 13. The germline gives CDR1 MGHRA, CDR2 YSYEKL. The CDR3 is 18 amino acids.

As for this clone: One end of the junction fails to match germline, which may point to a read error. This chain links TRBV28 with TRBJ2-7; TRBD1 aligns across 9 bases. CDR1 is MDHEN and CDR2 is SYDVKM in the germline V gene. The CDR3 extends over 14 amino acids. CDR3 sequence: CASSETGTGYVQYF. The CDR3, as DNA: TGTGCCAGCAGTGAGACCGGGACAGGGTACGTGCAGTACTTC.

The chain combines TRBV30 with TRBJ2-5; 8 positions agree with TRBD2. V trimming: 5 bases; J trimming: 7 bases; junction bases outside the gene matches: 12. The CDR3 length is 14 residues. The germline V gene has CDR1 GTSNPN and CDR2 SVGIG (reference sequence). The CDR3 bases are TGTGCCTGGTGCAGCGGGAGTGGTTCGAGGACCCAGTACTTC. It yields the protein CAWCSGSGSRTQYF.

The chain employs TRBV5-1 and TRBJ1-1, with 9 bases that match TRBD1. Germline V CDR1 and CDR2: SGHRS, YFSETQ. CDR3 length equals 15 residues. V lost 1 base and J lost 2; bases outside the gene matches: 3. The CDR3 region has the DNA TGCGCCAGCAGCTTGAAGGACAGGGGAAACACTGAAGCTTTCTTT. As protein: CASSLKDRGNTEAFF.

The chain recombines TRBV5-1 with TRBJ2-2, with a tentative D call TRBD1 (6 bases). The CDR3 runs 14 residues. CDR1 and CDR2 from the germline V gene are SGHRS and YFSETQ. Trimming took 4 bases from V and 6 from J, leaving 13 bases between them. The CDR3 DNA sequence: TGCGCCAGCAGCATACAGGGTAGCGCCGGGGAGCTGTTTTTT. The encoded protein is CASSIQGSAGELFF.

J is TRBJ1-1 and V is TRBV19; 7 positions agree with TRBD1. With V trimmed by 6 bases and J by 0 bases, 10 bases remained unmatched. This CDR3 region has 16 residues. CDR1 is LNHDA and CDR2 is SQIVND in the germline V gene (reference sequence). The CDR3 reads CASRAAKTGLNTEAFF. The CDR3 nucleotides read TGTGCCAGTAGGGCTGCGAAGACAGGGCTGAACACTGAAGCTTTCTTT.

The genes are TRBV27 and TRBJ2-3; 16 bases map to TRBD2. This CDR3 spans 21 amino acids. Germline V gene sequence: CDR1 MNHEY, CDR2 SMNVEV (reference sequence). J gave up 9 bases and V 0 bases, and 18 bases lay outside the gene matches. CDR3 bases: TGTGCCAGCAGTTTATCGGGGACTAGCGGGGGGGCAATCTCCCCCCGGATAACGCAGTATTTT. Protein: CASSLSGTSGGAISPRITQYF.

V gene TRBV25-1 combines with J gene TRBJ1-5; no clear D. The CDR3 runs to 16 residues. Per germline, CDR1 MGHDK and CDR2 SYGVNS. The V end was cut by 2 bases, the J end by 1 base, with 12 bases between. The CDR3 spells CASSESAGRSNQPQHF. DNA for the CDR3: TGTGCCAGCAGTGAAAGCGCGGGCCGAAGCAATCAGCCCCAGCATTTT.

This clone was detected a few times. The rearrangement uses TRBV7-9 and TRBJ1-2; D remains unclear. Germline V gives CDR1 SEHNR, CDR2 FQNEAQ (reference sequence). V lost 1 base, J lost 7 bases, and 13 bases lay in between. The CDR3 is 14 residues long. The CDR3 nucleotides are TGTGCCAGCAGCTTAGAAAAGACTTCCTCTGGCTACACCTTC. Its translation: CASSLEKTSSGYTF.

This chain joins TRBV2 and TRBJ2-2; D is undetermined. Germline-derived CDR1 and CDR2 are SNHLY and FYNNEI. Trimming stripped 7 bases from V and 1 base from J, with 4 bases between. The length of the CDR3 is 12 residues. CDR3 sequence reads: CASIGNTGELFF. The DNA of the CDR3 is TGTGCCAGCATCGGGAACACCGGGGAGCTGTTTTTT.

V usage is TRBV28 and J usage is TRBJ2-1; possible D gene TRBD2, 5 bases. Germline CDR1 and CDR2: MDHEN and SYDVKM. The V and J ends lost 5 bases and 9 bases respectively, with 14 bases between them. The CDR3 totals 13 residues. CDR3 in DNA: TGTGCCAGCAGTGGCCCTAGCTGGTCTGAGCAGTTCTTC. Encoded protein: CASSGPSWSEQFF.

The rearrangement links TRBV7-9 to TRBJ2-1; possibly TRBD1 for D (6 bases). CDR1 SEHNR and CDR2 FQNEAQ come from the germline V gene (reference sequence). This CDR3 has 14 amino acids. V lost 2 bases and J lost 8, with 13 bases in between. The DNA of the CDR3 is TGTGCCAGCAGCTTACGTACAGGGACGGATGAGCAGTTCTTC. Its translation: CASSLRTGTDEQFF.

The table lists this clone with a few counts. This chain connects TRBV2 to TRBJ1-1; the match to TRBD1 covers 7 bases. CDR1 is SNHLY, CDR2 FYNNEI, per germline. The CDR3 is 15 amino acids. The V segment lost 7 bases and the J segment 4 bases; nucleotides outside the gene matches: 12. The CDR3 nucleotides read TGTGCCAGCACCCGGACAGGCGAAGGGGTCACTGAAGCTTTCTTT. Translated, it gives CASTRTGEGVTEAFF. Combining the CDR3 with reference TRBV2 and TRBJ1-1 gives the whole variable domain EPEVTQTPSHQVTQMGQEVILRCVPISNHLYFYWYRQILGQKVEFLVSFYNNEISEKSEIFDDQFSVERPDGSNFTLKIRSTKLEDSAMYFCASTRTGEGVTEAFFGQGTRLTVV.

The chain carries TRBV2 and TRBJ1-4, with 7 nucleotides matching TRBD1. Germline CDR1 SNHLY, CDR2 FYNNEI. With V trimmed by 6 bases and J by 7 bases, 2 bases remained unmatched. The CDR3 sequence is 12 residues long. Written as DNA, the CDR3 is TGTGCCAGCAGCAGGGGGTTTGAAAAACTGTTTTTT. Protein sequence: CASSRGFEKLFF.

This clone was seen a single time. The chain uses TRBV11-2 and TRBJ1-1, with D perhaps TRBD1 (6 bases). This CDR3 is 16 amino acids long. Between the trimmed V and J ends, which lost 5 bases and 1 base, there was a span of 17 bases. Looked up from germline, CDR1 is SGHAT and CDR2 is FQNNGV. In nucleotides, the CDR3 is TGTGCCAGCAGCCCGCCACGTTTGGGACAGAACACTGAAGCTTTCTTT. Its protein is CASSPPRLGQNTEAFF.

The rearrangement uses TRBV27 and TRBJ2-2; 8 bases fit TRBD2. The CDR3 is made up of 15 amino acids. Trimming removed 7 bases from V and 6 bases from J; junction bases left unmatched: 10. Germline V lookup: CDR1 MNHEY, CDR2 SMNVEV (reference sequence). The CDR3 here is CASIQSGSAAGELFF. DNA for the CDR3: TGTGCCAGCATCCAGAGCGGGAGTGCCGCCGGGGAGCTGTTTTTT.

The CDR3 bases are TGTGCCAGCAGCTCCGATCGGCACAGGGGCTACGAGCAGTACTTC. Amino acid sequence: CASSSDRHRGYEQYF. This chain links TRBV7-2 with TRBJ2-7; TRBD1 aligns across 7 bases. Germline assignment: CDR1 SGHTA and CDR2 FQGNSA. The CDR3 is 15 amino acids. The trim removed 4 bases at V and 3 bases at J, leaving 9 bases unmatched.

The chain links TRBV7-9 to TRBJ2-1; D call uncertain. Germline CDR1 is SEHNR and CDR2 is FQNEAQ (reference sequence). This CDR3 is 13 amino acids long. Trimming took off 5 bases at V and 7 bases at J, with 12 bases between the two ends. This CDR3 is CASSPQEWNEQFF. The CDR3 DNA is TGTGCCAGCAGCCCACAAGAATGGAATGAGCAGTTCTTC.

This chain links TRBV6-6 with TRBJ2-7; possible D gene TRBD2, 5 bases. Germline V gene lookup returns CDR1 MNHNY and CDR2 SVGAGI (reference sequence). The CDR3 length is 16 residues. V lost 0 bases and J lost 3, with 15 bases in between. CDR3 nucleotides: TGTGCCAGCAGTTACTCAGCGGCCAGTTCAAACTACGAGCAGTACTTC. This codes for CASSYSAASSNYEQYF.

This clone was detected a few times. This rearrangement joins TRBV6-1 to TRBJ2-1, with D unresolved. The CDR3 is made up of 13 amino acids. Per germline, CDR1 MNHNS and CDR2 SASEGT. Trimming took 1 base from V and 9 from J, leaving 10 bases between them. For the CDR3, the DNA is TGTGCCAGCAGTGAAGTTTTGCAGGCTGAGCAGTTCTTC. Its translation is CASSEVLQAEQFF.

The chain is built from TRBV19 and TRBJ2-7; weak D call: TRBD1 (6 bases). Germline CDR1 and CDR2: LNHDA and SQIVND (reference sequence). Trimming cost V 4 bases and J 4 bases, with 17 bases left between them. This CDR3 has 15 residues. The CDR3 DNA reads as TGTGCCAGTAGTAGGGAGTCAGGGGTCTTATACGAGCAGTACTTC. Protein product: CASSRESGVLYEQYF.

This clone was detected many times. The chain recombines TRBV2 with TRBJ2-7, with 8 nucleotides matching TRBD2. This CDR3 has 13 amino acids. Per germline, CDR1 SNHLY and CDR2 FYNNEI. Germline trimming cut 7 bases from V and 1 base from J; bases unmatched to any gene: 3. The CDR3 is CASTGGASYEQYF. Written as DNA, the CDR3 is TGTGCCAGCACGGGGGGGGCATCCTACGAGCAGTACTTC.

This rearrangement joins TRBV29-1 to TRBJ2-7; a weak D match, TRBD2 (6 bases). V was clipped by 1 base and J by 2 bases, with 15 bases between them. Per the germline V gene, CDR1 is SQVTM and CDR2 is ANQGSEA. There are 15 residues in the CDR3. In DNA, the CDR3 is TGCAGCGTTGAAGGGGGAGGTAGCGGTGCCTACGAGCAGTACTTC. Amino acid sequence: CSVEGGGSGAYEQYF.

The J gene is TRBJ1-4, the V gene TRBV5-1; D is possibly TRBD1 (5 bases). CDR3 size: 15 residues. The ends were cut back, 0 bases at V and 6 bases at J, with 12 bases in the middle. The germline V gene has CDR1 SGHRS and CDR2 YFSETQ. The CDR3 nucleotides read TGCGCCAGCAGCTTGGAGCGGGGGGGAGATGAAAAACTGTTTTTT. Its translation: CASSLERGGDEKLFF.

The chain joins TRBV13 to TRBJ2-1, with D maybe TRBD1 (7 bases). From germline, CDR1 is PRHDT and CDR2 FYEKMQ (reference sequence). Trimming pared 5 bases from V and 7 bases from J, leaving 18 bases between. The CDR3 has 15 residues. CDR3 protein: CASSILQTGRNEQFF. In DNA form, the CDR3 reads TGTGCCAGCAGCATCCTCCAGACAGGGAGGAATGAGCAGTTCTTC.